This record looks at one T cell receptor beta chain sequence and its context. Antigen specificity is unknown. V shed 5 bases, J shed 6 bases, and the junction held 7 bases outside the gene matches. The CDR3 consists of 14 residues. CDR1 and CDR2 from the germline V gene are SGHVS and FNYEAQ. The data derive from a study of vaccination and CD4 T cells after COVID-19. Notes on the study in general: A nonsignificant rise from roughly 22 to 38 was seen in the median number of SARS-CoV-2-reactive clonotypes.

Scientists ran DNA taken from cultured CD4+ T cells through the Oncomine TCR Beta short-read assay for sequencing. Using its own MiXCR run on the PCR reads, TCRdb lists one record per CDR3 protein. In the table there are about 7,500 distinct CDR3 sequences, 30% to 45% of which are singletons. Treatment denoted: 10-day PBMC culture with coronavirus spike peptide pools or control peptides (ViraFEST assay). CD4+ T cells that came from the unexposed donor were collected before the COVID-19 pandemic (2011-2018). The sequenced sample consisted of CD4+ T cells from blood, cultured in vitro. This TCR was sampled from a human donor in good health. This chain joins TRBV7-6 and TRBJ2-3, with TRBD2 matching over 8 bases. The CDR3 region is CASSLLGRADTQYF. CDR3 nucleotide sequence: TGTGCCAGCAGCCTTCTCGGGAGGGCCGATACGCAGTATTTT.